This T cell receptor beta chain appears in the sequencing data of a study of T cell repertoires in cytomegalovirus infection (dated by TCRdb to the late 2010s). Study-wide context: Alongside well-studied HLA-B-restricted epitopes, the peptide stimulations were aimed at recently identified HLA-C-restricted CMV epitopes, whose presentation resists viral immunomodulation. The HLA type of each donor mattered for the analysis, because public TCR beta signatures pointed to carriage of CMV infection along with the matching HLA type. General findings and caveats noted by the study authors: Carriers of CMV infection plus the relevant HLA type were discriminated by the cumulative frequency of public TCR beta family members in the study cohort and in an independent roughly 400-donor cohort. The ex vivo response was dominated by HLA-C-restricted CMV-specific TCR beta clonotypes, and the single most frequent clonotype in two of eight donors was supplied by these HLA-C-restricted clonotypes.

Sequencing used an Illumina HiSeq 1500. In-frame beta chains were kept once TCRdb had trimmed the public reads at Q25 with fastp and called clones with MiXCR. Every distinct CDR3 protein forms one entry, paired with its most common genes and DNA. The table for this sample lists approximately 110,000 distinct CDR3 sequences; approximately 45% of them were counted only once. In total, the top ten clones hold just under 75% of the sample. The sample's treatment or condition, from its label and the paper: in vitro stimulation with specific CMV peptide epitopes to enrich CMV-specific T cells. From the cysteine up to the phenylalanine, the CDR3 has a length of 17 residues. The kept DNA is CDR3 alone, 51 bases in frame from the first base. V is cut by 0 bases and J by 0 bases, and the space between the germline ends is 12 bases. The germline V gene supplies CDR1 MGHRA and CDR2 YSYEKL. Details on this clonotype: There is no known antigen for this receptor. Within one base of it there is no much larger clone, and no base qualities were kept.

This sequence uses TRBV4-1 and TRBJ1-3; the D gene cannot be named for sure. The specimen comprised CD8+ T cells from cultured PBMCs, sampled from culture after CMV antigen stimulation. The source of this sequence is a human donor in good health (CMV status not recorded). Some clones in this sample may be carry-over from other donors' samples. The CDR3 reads CASSQEGGRPSGNTIYF. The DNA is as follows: TGCGCCAGCAGCCAAGAAGGTGGCAGGCCCTCTGGAAACACCATATATTTT.